The 16 T cell receptor beta chains below all came from one sample that was sequenced in a study of T cell responses to AZD1222 COVID-19 vaccine. Using immunoSEQ multiplex PCR, the repertoire was profiled, and TCRdb retains in-frame clones only, with some absent. This table holds more than 110,000 clones, 90% found once. Sequenced here: peripheral blood, sampled on day 0 of AZD1222 vaccination. These receptors all come from an adult in good health.

The V gene is TRBV18, the J gene TRBJ2-5; 8 bases line up with TRBD2. V shed 3 bases and J 4 bases; nucleotides not matched to a gene: 7. Germline V gives CDR1 KGHSH, CDR2 LQKENI. The CDR3 spans 15 residues. This chain's CDR3 is CASSPTRGGRETQYF. CDR3 nucleotide sequence: TGTGCCAGCTCACCGACACGGGGGGGCCGAGAGACCCAGTACTTC.

The chain is built from TRBV30 and TRBJ2-4; no reliable D call. The CDR3 has 16 amino acids. The germline V and J ends were trimmed by 2 bases and 0 bases, with 14 bases remaining between them. CDR1 is GTSNPN and CDR2 is SVGIG in the germline V gene (reference sequence). The CDR3 region is CAWSRPQTLAKNIQYF. CDR3 in DNA: TGTGCCTGGAGTCGGCCACAGACTCTAGCCAAAAACATTCAGTACTTC.

The rearrangement uses TRBV4-3 and TRBJ2-1, with a weak D call TRBD2 (6 bases). Germline V gene sequence: CDR1 LGHNA, CDR2 YSLEER. The CDR3 has 18 residues. V gave up 0 bases and J gave up 3 bases, with 18 bases separating them. The CDR3 nucleotides read TGCGCCAGCAGCCAAGAAACGAGTGGCGGGACCATCTACAATGAGCAGTTCTTC. Translating gives CASSQETSGGTIYNEQFF.

This clone was detected only a few times. The chain uses TRBV10-3 and TRBJ1-1; D call uncertain. Germline assignment: CDR1 ENHRY and CDR2 SYGVKD. The CDR3 is 12 residues long. V was pared by 6 bases and J by 1 base, with 6 bases between. The DNA for the CDR3 is TGTGCCATCAGGGCGGCGAACACTGAAGCTTTCTTT. Amino acids: CAIRAANTEAFF.

V gene TRBV30 combines with J gene TRBJ1-1; perhaps TRBD1 as D (5 bases). The V end lost 1 base, the J end lost 4 bases, and 13 bases lay between the germline ends. Germline V gene lookup returns CDR1 GTSNPN and CDR2 SVGIG (reference sequence). This CDR3 has 14 residues. The CDR3 spells CAWSAPGRVTEAFF. CDR3 bases: TGTGCCTGGAGTGCCCCAGGGAGGGTCACTGAAGCTTTCTTT.

V gene TRBV4-2 combines with J gene TRBJ2-1; TRBD2 is a possible D gene (7 bases). V dropped 1 base and J dropped 6 bases, with 13 bases sitting between them. The germline V gene has CDR1 LGHNA and CDR2 YNFKEQ. The CDR3 length is 15 residues. Here the CDR3 reads CASSQGGAGVNEQFF. DNA of the CDR3: TGTGCCAGCAGCCAAGGGGGGGCGGGAGTCAATGAGCAGTTCTTC.

The chain uses TRBV3-1 (or the pseudogene TRBV3-2) and TRBJ1-6; D is unresolved. The germline V gene has CDR1 LGHDT and CDR2 YNNKEL (reference sequence). CDR3 length: 13 amino acids. V lost 0 bases and J lost 13, with 10 bases in between. The CDR3 DNA reads TGTGCCAGCAGCCAAGATCCCGAATCGCCCCTCCACTTT. Protein: CASSQDPESPLHF.

The V and J genes are TRBV6-1 and TRBJ1-3; 9 nucleotides align to TRBD1. J was trimmed by 0 bases and V by 3 bases; bases with no gene match: 3. The CDR3 has 16 amino acids. CDR1 is MNHNS, CDR2 SASEGT, per germline. The CDR3 DNA reads TGTGCCAGCAGTGAGGGGGACAGGGTCTCTGGAAACACCATATATTTT. This encodes CASSEGDRVSGNTIYF.

In its sample, this clone was seen a few times. The CDR3 sequence: CASKGSGRGRGQFF. The CDR3 DNA sequence: TGTGCCAGCAAAGGTAGCGGGAGAGGGAGAGGGCAGTTCTTC. This sequence joins TRBV25-1 and TRBJ2-1; TRBD2 aligns across 9 bases. CDR1 and CDR2 (germline): MGHDK, SYGVNS. The CDR3 spans 14 residues. Trimming removed 7 bases from V and 12 bases from J; junction bases left unmatched: 13.

The genes are TRBV19 and TRBJ1-1; TRBD1 matches at 7 bases. In germline, CDR1 is LNHDA, CDR2 SQIVND (reference sequence). Losses at the gene ends were 4 bases for V and 0 bases for J; bases not matched to a gene: 17. The CDR3 contains 19 residues. Written as DNA, the CDR3 is TGTGCCAGTAGTAGGATGTCGGTTCAGGGGGTTCGAATGAACACTGAAGCTTTCTTT. Encoded protein: CASSRMSVQGVRMNTEAFF.

As for this clone: Other DNA sequences within the sample encode an identical CDR3. The rearrangement joins TRBV4-2 to TRBJ2-2; D is unclear. In germline, CDR1 is LGHNA, CDR2 YNFKEQ. This CDR3 has 15 residues. V was pared by 0 bases and J by 1 base, with 6 bases between. CDR3 bases: TGTGCCAGCAGCCAAGAGGGCCTGAACACCGGGGAGCTGTTTTTT. It yields the protein CASSQEGLNTGELFF.

This rearrangement joins TRBV6-5 to TRBJ1-1, with D unresolved. The CDR3 spans 14 residues. V lost 0 bases and J 5 bases, leaving 10 bases between the germline ends. CDR1 and CDR2 from the germline V gene are MNHEY and SVGAGI. The DNA for the CDR3 is TGTGCCAGCAGTTACTCGAGCCTAAGGACTGAAGCTTTCTTT. Protein product: CASSYSSLRTEAFF.

The chain is built from TRBV19 and TRBJ1-5; no definite D call. Germline V lookup: CDR1 LNHDA, CDR2 SQIVND (reference sequence). This CDR3 region has 19 residues. Between the trimmed V and J ends, which lost 3 bases and 5 bases, there was a span of 26 bases. This CDR3 reads CASSIATPLAGLSHQPQHF. As DNA, the CDR3 is TGTGCCAGTAGTATCGCCACCCCCCTGGCAGGCCTGAGTCATCAGCCCCAGCATTTT.

V and J are TRBV18 and TRBJ1-6, with D unclear. This CDR3 comprises 15 residues. V dropped 3 bases and J dropped 0 bases, with 6 bases sitting between them. In germline, CDR1 is KGHSH, CDR2 LQKENI. In DNA, the CDR3 is TGTGCCAGCTCACCCCAAAGCTCCTATAATTCACCCCTCCACTTT. Translation: CASSPQSSYNSPLHF.

As to this clone: One junction end does not reproduce the germline sequence, and a read error may be involved. The chain employs TRBV7-7 and TRBJ2-1; no firm D call. Germline V CDR1 and CDR2: SSHAT, FNYEAQ (reference sequence). The CDR3 has 17 amino acids. The CDR3 region is CASSFPRPRIPMPEQFF. The CDR3 DNA is TGTGCTAGCAGCTTTCCGAGACCCCGGATCCCTATGCCTGAGCAGTTCTTC.

This chain joins TRBV6-5 and TRBJ1-3; D not certain. Deletions cut 8 bases from V and 0 bases from J, with 8 bases between. The CDR3 is made up of 13 amino acids. The germline V gene encodes CDR1 MNHEY and CDR2 SVGAGI. CDR3 sequence (DNA): TGTGCCAGCCGTAGGGACTCTGGAAACACCATATATTTT. It specifies CASRRDSGNTIYF.